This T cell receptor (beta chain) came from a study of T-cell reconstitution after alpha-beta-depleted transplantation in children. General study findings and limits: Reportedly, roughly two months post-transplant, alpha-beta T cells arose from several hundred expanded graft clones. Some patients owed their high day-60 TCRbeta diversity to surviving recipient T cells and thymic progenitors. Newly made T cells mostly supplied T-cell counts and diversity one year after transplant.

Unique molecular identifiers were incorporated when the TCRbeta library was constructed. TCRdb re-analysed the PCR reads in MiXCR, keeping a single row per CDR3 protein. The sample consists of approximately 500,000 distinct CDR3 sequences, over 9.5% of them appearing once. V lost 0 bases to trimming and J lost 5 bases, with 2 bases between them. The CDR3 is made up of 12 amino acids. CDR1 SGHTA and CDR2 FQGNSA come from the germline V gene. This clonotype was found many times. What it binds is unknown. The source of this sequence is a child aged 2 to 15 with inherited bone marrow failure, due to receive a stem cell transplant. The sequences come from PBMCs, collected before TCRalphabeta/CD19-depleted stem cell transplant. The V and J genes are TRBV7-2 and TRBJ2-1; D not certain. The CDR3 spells CASSLAHNEQFF. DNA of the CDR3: TGTGCCAGCAGCTTAGCCCACAATGAGCAGTTCTTC.